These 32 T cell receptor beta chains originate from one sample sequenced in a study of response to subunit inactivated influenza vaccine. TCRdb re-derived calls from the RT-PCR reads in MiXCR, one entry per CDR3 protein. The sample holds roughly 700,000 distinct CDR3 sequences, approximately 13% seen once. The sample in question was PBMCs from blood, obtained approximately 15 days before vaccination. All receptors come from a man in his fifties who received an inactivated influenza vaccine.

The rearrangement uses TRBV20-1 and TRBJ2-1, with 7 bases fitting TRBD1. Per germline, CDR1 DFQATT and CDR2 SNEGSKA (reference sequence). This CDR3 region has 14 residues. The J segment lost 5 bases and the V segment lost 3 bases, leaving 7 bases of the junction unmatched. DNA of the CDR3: TGCAGTGCTAGTTGGGGGACAGCGAACAATGAGCAGTTCTTC. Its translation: CSASWGTANNEQFF.

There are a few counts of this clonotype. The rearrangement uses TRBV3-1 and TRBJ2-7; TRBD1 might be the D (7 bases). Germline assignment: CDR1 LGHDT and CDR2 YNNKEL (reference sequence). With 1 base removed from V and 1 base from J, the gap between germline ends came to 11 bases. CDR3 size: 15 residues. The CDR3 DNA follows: TGTGCCAGCAGCCAAGGGGCAGGGGGGTCCTACGAGCAGTACTTC. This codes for CASSQGAGGSYEQYF.

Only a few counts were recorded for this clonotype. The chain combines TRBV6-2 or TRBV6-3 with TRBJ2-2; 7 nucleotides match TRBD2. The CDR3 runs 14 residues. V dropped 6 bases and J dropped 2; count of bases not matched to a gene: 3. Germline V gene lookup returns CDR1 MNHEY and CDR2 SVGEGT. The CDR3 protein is CASRSSGNTGELFF. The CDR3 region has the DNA TGTGCCAGCAGGTCTAGCGGCAACACCGGGGAGCTGTTTTTT.

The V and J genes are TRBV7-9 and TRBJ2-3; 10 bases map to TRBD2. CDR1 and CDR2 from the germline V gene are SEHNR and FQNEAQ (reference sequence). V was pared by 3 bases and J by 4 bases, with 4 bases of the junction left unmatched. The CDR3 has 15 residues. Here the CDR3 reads CASSLPAGGPDTQYF. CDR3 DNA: TGTGCCAGCAGCTTGCCAGCGGGAGGGCCAGATACGCAGTATTTT.

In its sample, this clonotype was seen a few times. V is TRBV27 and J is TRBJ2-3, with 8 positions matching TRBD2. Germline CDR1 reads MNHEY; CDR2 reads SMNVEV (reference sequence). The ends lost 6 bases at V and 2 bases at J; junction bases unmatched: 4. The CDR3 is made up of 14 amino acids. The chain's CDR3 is CASSVLAVTDTQYF. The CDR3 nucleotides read TGTGCCAGCAGCGTACTAGCGGTCACAGATACGCAGTATTTT.

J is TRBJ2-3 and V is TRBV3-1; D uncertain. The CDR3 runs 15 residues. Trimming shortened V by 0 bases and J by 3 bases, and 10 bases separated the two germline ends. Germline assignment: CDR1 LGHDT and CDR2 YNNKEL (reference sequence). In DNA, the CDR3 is TGTGCCAGCAGCCAAGATCCGACGGTGACAGATACGCAGTATTTT. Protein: CASSQDPTVTDTQYF.

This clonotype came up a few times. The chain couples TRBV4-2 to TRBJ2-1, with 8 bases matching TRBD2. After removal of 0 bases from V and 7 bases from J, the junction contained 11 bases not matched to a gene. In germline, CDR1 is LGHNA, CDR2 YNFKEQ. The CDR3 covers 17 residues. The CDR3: CASSQEGPGGAHNEQFF. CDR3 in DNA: TGTGCCAGCAGCCAAGAGGGGCCCGGGGGGGCTCATAATGAGCAGTTCTTC.

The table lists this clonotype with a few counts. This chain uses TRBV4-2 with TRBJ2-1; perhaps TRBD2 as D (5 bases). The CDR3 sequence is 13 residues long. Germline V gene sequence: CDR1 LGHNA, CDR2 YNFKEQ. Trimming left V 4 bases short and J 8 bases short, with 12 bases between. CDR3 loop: CASSPGLSYEQFF. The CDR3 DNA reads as TGTGCCAGCAGCCCGGGGTTGAGCTATGAGCAGTTCTTC.

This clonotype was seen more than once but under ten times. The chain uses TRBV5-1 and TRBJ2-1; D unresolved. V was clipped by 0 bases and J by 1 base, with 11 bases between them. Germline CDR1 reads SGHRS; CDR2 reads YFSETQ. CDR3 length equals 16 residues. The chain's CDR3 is CASSLAGIQSYNEQFF. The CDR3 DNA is TGCGCCAGCAGCTTGGCTGGCATCCAGTCCTACAATGAGCAGTTCTTC.

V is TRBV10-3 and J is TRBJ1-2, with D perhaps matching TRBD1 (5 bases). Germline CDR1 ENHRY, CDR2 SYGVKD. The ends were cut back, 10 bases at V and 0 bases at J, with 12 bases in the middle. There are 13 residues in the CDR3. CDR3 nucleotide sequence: TGTGCCACGGGGACGGAGTCTAACTATGGCTACACCTTC. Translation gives CATGTESNYGYTF.

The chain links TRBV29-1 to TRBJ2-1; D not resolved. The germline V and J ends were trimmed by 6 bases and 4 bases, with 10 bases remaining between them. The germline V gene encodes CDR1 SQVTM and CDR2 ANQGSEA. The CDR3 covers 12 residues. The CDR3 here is CSVRPKYNEQFF. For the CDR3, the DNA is TGCAGCGTCAGACCGAAATACAATGAGCAGTTCTTC.

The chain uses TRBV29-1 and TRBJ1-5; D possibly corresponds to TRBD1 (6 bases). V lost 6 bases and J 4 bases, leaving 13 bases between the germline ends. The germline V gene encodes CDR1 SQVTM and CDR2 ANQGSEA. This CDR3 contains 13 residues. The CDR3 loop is CSVVTGRNQPQHF. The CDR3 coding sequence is TGCAGCGTCGTGACAGGCCGAAATCAGCCCCAGCATTTT.

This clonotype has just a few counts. CDR3 protein: CASSTTGVANTEAFF. The CDR3, as DNA: TGTGCCAGCAGTACCACAGGGGTGGCGAACACTGAAGCTTTCTTT. The chain uses TRBV6-5 and TRBJ1-1, with 7 nucleotides matching TRBD1. Germline CDR1 and CDR2: MNHEY and SVGAGI. This CDR3 has 15 amino acids. V was pared by 5 bases and J by 1 base, with 7 bases of the junction left unmatched.

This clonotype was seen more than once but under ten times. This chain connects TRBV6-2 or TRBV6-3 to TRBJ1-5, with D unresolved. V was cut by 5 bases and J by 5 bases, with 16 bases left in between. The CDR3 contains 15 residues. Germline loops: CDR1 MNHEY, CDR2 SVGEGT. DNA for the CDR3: TGTGCCAGCAGTCGGGTCCCTACCGATTATCAGCCCCAGCATTTT. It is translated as CASSRVPTDYQPQHF.

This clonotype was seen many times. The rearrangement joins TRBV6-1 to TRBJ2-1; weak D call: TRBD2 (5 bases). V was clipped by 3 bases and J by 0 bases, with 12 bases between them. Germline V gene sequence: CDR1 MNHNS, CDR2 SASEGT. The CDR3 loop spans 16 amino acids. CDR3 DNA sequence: TGTGCCAGCAGTGACGGTCGACTACCCTCCTACAATGAGCAGTTCTTC. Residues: CASSDGRLPSYNEQFF.

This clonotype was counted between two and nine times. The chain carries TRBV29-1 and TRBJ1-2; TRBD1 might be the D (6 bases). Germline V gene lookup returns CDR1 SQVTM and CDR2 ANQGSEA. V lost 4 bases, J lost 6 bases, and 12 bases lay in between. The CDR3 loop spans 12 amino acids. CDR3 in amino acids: CSVGGQTNGYTF. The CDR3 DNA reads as TGCAGCGTTGGAGGACAGACCAATGGCTACACCTTC.

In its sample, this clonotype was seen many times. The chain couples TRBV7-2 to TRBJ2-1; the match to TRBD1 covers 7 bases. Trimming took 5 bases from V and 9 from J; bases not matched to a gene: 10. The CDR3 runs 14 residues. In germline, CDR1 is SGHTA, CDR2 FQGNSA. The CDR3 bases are TGTGCCAGCAGCCGTAGACAGGGTACTACTGAGCAGTTCTTC. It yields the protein CASSRRQGTTEQFF.

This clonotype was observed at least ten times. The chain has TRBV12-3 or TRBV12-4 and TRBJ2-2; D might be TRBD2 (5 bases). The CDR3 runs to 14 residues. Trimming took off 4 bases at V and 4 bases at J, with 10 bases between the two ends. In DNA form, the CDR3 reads TGTGCCAGCAGTTCCAGCGGCGGCACCGGGGAGCTGTTTTTT. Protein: CASSSSGGTGELFF.

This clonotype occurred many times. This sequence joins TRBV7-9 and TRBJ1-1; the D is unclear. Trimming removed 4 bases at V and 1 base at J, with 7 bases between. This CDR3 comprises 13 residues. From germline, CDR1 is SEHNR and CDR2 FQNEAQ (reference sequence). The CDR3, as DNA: TGTGCCAGCAGCTCCGGAGAGAACACTGAAGCTTTCTTT. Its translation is CASSSGENTEAFF.

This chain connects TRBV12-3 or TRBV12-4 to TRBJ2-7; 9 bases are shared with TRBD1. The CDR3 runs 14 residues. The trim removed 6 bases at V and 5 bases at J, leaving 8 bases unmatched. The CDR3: CASRLSDRGHEQYF. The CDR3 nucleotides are TGTGCCAGCAGACTGTCGGACAGGGGACACGAGCAGTACTTC.

Written as DNA, the CDR3 is TGTGCCAGCAGAGCGGGAGGGACCTACGAGCAGTACTTC. Translated: CASRAGGTYEQYF. The chain joins TRBV3-1 to TRBJ2-7, with 10 bases lining up with TRBD2. The ends lost 6 bases at V and 2 bases at J; junction bases unmatched: 1. Per germline, CDR1 LGHDT and CDR2 YNNKEL (reference sequence). The CDR3 is 13 residues long.

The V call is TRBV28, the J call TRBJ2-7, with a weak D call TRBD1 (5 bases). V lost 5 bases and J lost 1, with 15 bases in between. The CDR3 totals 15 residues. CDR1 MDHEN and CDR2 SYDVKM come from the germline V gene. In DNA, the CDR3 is TGTGCCAGCAGTACCCTTGGGGCAGGGTCCTACGAGCAGTACTTC. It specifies CASSTLGAGSYEQYF.

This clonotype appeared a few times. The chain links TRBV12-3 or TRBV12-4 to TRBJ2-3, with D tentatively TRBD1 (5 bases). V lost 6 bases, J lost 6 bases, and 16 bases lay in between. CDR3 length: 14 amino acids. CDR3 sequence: CASSPVGLGDTQYF. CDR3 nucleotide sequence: TGTGCCAGCAGCCCGGTGGGGCTAGGGGATACGCAGTATTTT.

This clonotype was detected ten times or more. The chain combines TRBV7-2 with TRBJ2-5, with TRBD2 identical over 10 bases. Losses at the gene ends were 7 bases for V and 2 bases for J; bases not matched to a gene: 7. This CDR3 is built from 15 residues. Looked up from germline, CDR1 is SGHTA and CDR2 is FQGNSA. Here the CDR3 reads CASTLLAGQQETQYF. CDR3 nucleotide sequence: TGTGCCAGCACCCTACTAGCGGGACAACAAGAGACCCAGTACTTC.

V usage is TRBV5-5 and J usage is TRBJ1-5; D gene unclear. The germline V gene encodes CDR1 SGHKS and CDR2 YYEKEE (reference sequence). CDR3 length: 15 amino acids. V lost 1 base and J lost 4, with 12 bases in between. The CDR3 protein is CASSLNGFRNQPQHF. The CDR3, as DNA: TGTGCCAGCAGCTTGAACGGGTTTCGGAATCAGCCCCAGCATTTT.

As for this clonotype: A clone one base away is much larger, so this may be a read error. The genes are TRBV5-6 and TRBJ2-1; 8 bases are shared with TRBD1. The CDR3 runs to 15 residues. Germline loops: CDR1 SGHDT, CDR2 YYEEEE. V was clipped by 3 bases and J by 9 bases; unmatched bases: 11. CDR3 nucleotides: TGTGCCAGCAGCTCGGGACAGGATATTATAGGTGAGCAGTTCTTC. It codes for CASSSGQDIIGEQFF.

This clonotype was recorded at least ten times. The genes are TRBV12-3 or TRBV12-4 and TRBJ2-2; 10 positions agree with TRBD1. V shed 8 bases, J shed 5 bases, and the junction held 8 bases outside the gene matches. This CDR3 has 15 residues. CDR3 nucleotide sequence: TGTGCCAGCTCCCCCGGGACAGGGGCGACCGGGGAGCTGTTTTTT. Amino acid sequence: CASSPGTGATGELFF.

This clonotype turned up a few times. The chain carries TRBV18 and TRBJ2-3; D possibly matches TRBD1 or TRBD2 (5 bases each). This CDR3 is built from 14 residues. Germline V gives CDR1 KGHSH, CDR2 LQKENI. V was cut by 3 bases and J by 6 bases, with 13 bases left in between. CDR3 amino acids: CASSPHPRGDTQYF. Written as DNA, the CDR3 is TGTGCCAGCTCACCTCACCCTCGGGGCGATACGCAGTATTTT.

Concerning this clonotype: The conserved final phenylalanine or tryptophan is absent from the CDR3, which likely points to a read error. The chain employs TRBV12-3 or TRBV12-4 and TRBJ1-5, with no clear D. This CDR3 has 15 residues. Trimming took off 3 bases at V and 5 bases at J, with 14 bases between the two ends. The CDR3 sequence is CASSFVSGWDQPQHC. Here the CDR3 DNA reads TGTGCCAGCAGTTTTGTATCCGGTTGGGATCAGCCCCAGCATTGT.

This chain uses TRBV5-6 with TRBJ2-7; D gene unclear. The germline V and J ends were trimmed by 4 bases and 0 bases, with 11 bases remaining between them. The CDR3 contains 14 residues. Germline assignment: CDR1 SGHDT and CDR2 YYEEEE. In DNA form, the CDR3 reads TGTGCCAGCAGCCCAGCACTGGGCTCCTACGAGCAGTACTTC. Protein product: CASSPALGSYEQYF.

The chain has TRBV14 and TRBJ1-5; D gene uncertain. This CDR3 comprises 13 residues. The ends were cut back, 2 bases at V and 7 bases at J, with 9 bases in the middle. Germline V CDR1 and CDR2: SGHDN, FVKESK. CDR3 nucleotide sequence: TGTGCCAGCAGCCAATCGGCGGGACAGCCCCAGCATTTT. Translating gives CASSQSAGQPQHF.

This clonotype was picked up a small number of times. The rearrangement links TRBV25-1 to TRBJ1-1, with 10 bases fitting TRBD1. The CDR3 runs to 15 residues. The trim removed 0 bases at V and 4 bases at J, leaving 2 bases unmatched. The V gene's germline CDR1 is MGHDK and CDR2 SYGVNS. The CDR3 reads CASSEYGQGGTEAFF. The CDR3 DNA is TGTGCCAGCAGTGAATATGGACAGGGGGGCACTGAAGCTTTCTTT.